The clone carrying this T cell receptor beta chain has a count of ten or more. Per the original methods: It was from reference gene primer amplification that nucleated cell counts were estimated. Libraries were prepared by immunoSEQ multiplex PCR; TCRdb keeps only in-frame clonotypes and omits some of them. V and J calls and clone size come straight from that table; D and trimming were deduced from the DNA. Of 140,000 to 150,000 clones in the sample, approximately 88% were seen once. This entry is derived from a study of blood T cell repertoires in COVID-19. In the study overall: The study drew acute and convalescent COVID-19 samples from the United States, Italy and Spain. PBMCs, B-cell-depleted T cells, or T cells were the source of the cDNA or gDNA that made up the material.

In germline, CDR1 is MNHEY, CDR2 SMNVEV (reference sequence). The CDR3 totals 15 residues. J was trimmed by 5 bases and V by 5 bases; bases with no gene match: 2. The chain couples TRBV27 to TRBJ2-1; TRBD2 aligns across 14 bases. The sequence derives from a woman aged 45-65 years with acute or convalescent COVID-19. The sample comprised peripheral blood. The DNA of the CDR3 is TGTGCCAGCAGTCCGGGACTAGCGGGGGACAATGAGCAGTTCTTC. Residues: CASSPGLAGDNEQFF.